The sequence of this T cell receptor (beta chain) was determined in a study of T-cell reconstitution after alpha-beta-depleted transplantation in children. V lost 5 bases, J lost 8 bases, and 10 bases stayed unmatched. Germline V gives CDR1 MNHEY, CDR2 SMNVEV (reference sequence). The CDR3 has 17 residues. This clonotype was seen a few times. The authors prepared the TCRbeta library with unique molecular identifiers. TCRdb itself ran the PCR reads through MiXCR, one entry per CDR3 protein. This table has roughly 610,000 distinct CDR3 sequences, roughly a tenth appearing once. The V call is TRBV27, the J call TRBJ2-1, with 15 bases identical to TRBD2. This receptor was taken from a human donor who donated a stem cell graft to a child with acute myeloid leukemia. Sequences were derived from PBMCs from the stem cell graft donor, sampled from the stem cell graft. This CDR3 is CASSPGLAGGFTDEQFF. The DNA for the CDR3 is TGTGCCAGCAGTCCGGGACTAGCGGGGGGTTTTACGGATGAGCAGTTCTTC.